Listed below are T cell receptor beta chains from one sample, sequenced in a study of cytomegalovirus exposure and HLA in healthy donors. Assay: immunoSEQ multiplex PCR; the TCRdb copy retains only in-frame clones and omits some. The sample lists about 170,000 clones; approximately 81% were seen once. The material sequenced was PBMCs. These receptors came from a boy aged 2 to 9 in good health and CMV-seronegative. The CDR3 runs from the conserved cysteine through the conserved F or W. The D gene is left open where the match is weak. Only part of the rows carry a size: once, few, many, or a class if the clone is expanded.

j_gene: TRBJ2-1; d_gene: NA; abundance: once; v_gene: TRBV10-2; CDR3aa: CASSELAGNEQFF; CDR3nt: TGCGCCAGCAGCGAACTAGCCGGCAATGAGCAGTTCTTC
j_gene: TRBJ2-5; d_gene: NA; abundance: NA; v_gene: TRBV6-5; CDR3aa: CASSYSGQQETQYF; CDR3nt: TGTGCCAGCAGTTACTCCGGACAGCAAGAGACCCAGTACTTC
j_gene: TRBJ2-1; d_gene: TRBD2; abundance: NA; v_gene: TRBV6-5; CDR3aa: CASSPSGLAGDEQFF; CDR3nt: TGTGCCAGCAGCCCTTCCGGACTAGCGGGAGATGAGCAGTTCTTC
j_gene: TRBJ2-1; d_gene: TRBD2; abundance: NA; v_gene: TRBV28; CDR3aa: CASSLPGGRRHEQFF; CDR3nt: TGTGCCAGCAGTTTACCGGGCGGGAGGCGGCATGAGCAGTTCTTC
j_gene: TRBJ2-7; d_gene: NA; abundance: NA; v_gene: TRBV7-9; CDR3aa: CASSLPRGTYEQYF; CDR3nt: TGTGCCAGCAGCTTACCCCGGGGAACCTACGAGCAGTACTTC
j_gene: TRBJ2-2; d_gene: NA; abundance: NA; v_gene: TRBV28; CDR3aa: CASSLIGYSGELFF; CDR3nt: TGTGCCAGCAGTTTAATTGGTTACAGCGGGGAGCTGTTTTTT
j_gene: TRBJ2-7; d_gene: NA; abundance: NA; v_gene: TRBV27; CDR3aa: CASSLSGTGYEQYF; CDR3nt: TGTGCCAGCAGTTTATCAGGGACTGGCTACGAGCAGTACTTC
j_gene: TRBJ2-1; d_gene: TRBD2; abundance: NA; v_gene: TRBV6-5; CDR3aa: CASSRSGGAYNEQFF; CDR3nt: TGTGCCAGCAGTCGTAGCGGGGGGGCCTACAATGAGCAGTTCTTC
j_gene: TRBJ2-3; d_gene: NA; abundance: NA; v_gene: TRBV19; CDR3aa: CASSMGRSTDTQYF; CDR3nt: TGTGCCAGTAGTATGGGCCGAAGCACAGATACGCAGTATTTT
j_gene: TRBJ1-5; d_gene: NA; abundance: NA; v_gene: TRBV5-6; CDR3aa: CASSQGGVGNQPQHF; CDR3nt: TGTGCCAGCAGCCAAGGGGGGGTTGGTAATCAGCCCCAGCATTTT
j_gene: TRBJ2-5; d_gene: TRBD1; abundance: few; v_gene: TRBV30; CDR3aa: CAWSQGQPDQETQYF; CDR3nt: TGTGCCTGGTCCCAGGGACAGCCGGACCAAGAGACCCAGTACTTC
j_gene: TRBJ2-7; d_gene: NA; abundance: NA; v_gene: TRBV28; CDR3aa: CATTFWGWGYYEQYF; CDR3nt: TGTGCCACAACCTTCTGGGGCTGGGGCTACTACGAGCAGTACTTC
j_gene: TRBJ2-4; d_gene: NA; abundance: NA; v_gene: TRBV25-1; CDR3aa: CASSPAAGKNIQYF; CDR3nt: TGTGCCAGCAGTCCAGCGGCCGGGAAAAACATTCAGTACTTC
j_gene: TRBJ2-5; d_gene: TRBD1; abundance: NA; v_gene: TRBV2; CDR3aa: CASSAWTGLETQYF; CDR3nt: TGTGCCAGCAGTGCTTGGACAGGGCTGGAGACCCAGTACTTC
j_gene: TRBJ2-7; d_gene: TRBD2; abundance: NA; v_gene: TRBV28; CDR3aa: CASRTPGTSGANSYEQYF; CDR3nt: TGTGCCAGCAGGACACCCGGGACTAGCGGGGCGAACTCCTACGAGCAGTACTTC
j_gene: TRBJ2-1; d_gene: NA; abundance: few; v_gene: TRBV11-2; CDR3aa: CASSQREYNEQFF; CDR3nt: TGTGCCAGCAGCCAGAGGGAATACAATGAGCAGTTCTTC
j_gene: TRBJ2-2; d_gene: TRBD1; abundance: NA; v_gene: TRBV13; CDR3aa: CASSLWGQGAGELFF; CDR3nt: TGTGCCAGCAGCTTATGGGGACAGGGAGCCGGGGAGCTGTTTTTT
j_gene: TRBJ2-3; d_gene: NA; abundance: NA; v_gene: TRBV9; CDR3aa: CASSVAIQQASDTQYF; CDR3nt: TGTGCCAGCAGCGTAGCTATCCAACAGGCTTCAGATACGCAGTATTTT
j_gene: TRBJ1-2; d_gene: TRBD1; abundance: NA; v_gene: TRBV18; CDR3aa: CASSGTANYGYTF; CDR3nt: TGTGCCAGCTCGGGGACAGCTAACTATGGCTACACCTTC
j_gene: TRBJ1-6; d_gene: NA; abundance: NA; v_gene: TRBV5-4; CDR3aa: CASSLGSGRNSPLHF; CDR3nt: TGTGCCAGCAGCTTGGGGTCAGGGAGGAATTCACCCCTCCACTTT
j_gene: TRBJ2-5; d_gene: NA; abundance: NA; v_gene: TRBV30; CDR3aa: CAWSRTGGDETQYF; CDR3nt: TGTGCCTGGAGTCGGACGGGGGGCGATGAGACCCAGTACTTC
j_gene: TRBJ1-4; d_gene: TRBD1; abundance: NA; v_gene: TRBV2; CDR3aa: CASSTTGEEGTNEKLFF; CDR3nt: TGTGCCAGCAGTACTACAGGGGAGGAGGGCACTAATGAAAAACTGTTTTTT
j_gene: TRBJ2-6; d_gene: NA; abundance: NA; v_gene: TRBV10-3; CDR3aa: CAISESAGGSGANVLTF; CDR3nt: TGTGCCATCAGTGAGTCGGCAGGGGGGTCAGGGGCCAACGTCCTGACTTTC
j_gene: TRBJ1-4; d_gene: TRBD1; abundance: NA; v_gene: TRBV28; CDR3aa: CASIRDRGRAREKLFF; CDR3nt: TGTGCCAGCATCCGGGACAGGGGGCGAGCAAGAGAAAAACTGTTTTTT
j_gene: TRBJ1-2; d_gene: NA; abundance: once; v_gene: TRBV14; CDR3aa: CASSQDTGSRIPGGYTF; CDR3nt: TGTGCCAGCAGCCAAGACACAGGGAGTCGTATTCCCGGGGGCTACACCTTC
j_gene: TRBJ2-6; d_gene: NA; abundance: NA; v_gene: TRBV6-1; CDR3aa: CASSVFRGAQGAGANVLTF; CDR3nt: TGTGCCAGCAGTGTGTTTCGGGGGGCGCAAGGAGCTGGGGCCAACGTCCTGACTTTC
j_gene: TRBJ2-3; d_gene: TRBD2; abundance: NA; v_gene: TRBV5-3; CDR3aa: CARSVPSGLTDTQYF; CDR3nt: TGTGCCAGAAGCGTCCCTAGCGGACTCACAGATACGCAGTATTTT
j_gene: TRBJ2-1; d_gene: TRBD2; abundance: NA; v_gene: TRBV2; CDR3aa: CASSEGTGGGDEQFF; CDR3nt: TGTGCCAGCAGTGAAGGGACGGGAGGCGGCGATGAGCAGTTCTTC
j_gene: TRBJ2-3; d_gene: NA; abundance: NA; v_gene: TRBV7-2; CDR3aa: CASSFTQTIQGTQYF; CDR3nt: TGTGCCAGCAGCTTCACCCAGACAATCCAGGGTACGCAGTATTTT
j_gene: TRBJ1-5; d_gene: NA; abundance: NA; v_gene: TRBV30; CDR3aa: CAWSRGLPGQPQHF; CDR3nt: TGTGCCTGGAGTCGGGGACTGCCAGGTCAGCCCCAGCATTTT
j_gene: TRBJ2-5; d_gene: NA; abundance: NA; v_gene: TRBV10-3; CDR3aa: CAISESWQYQETQYF; CDR3nt: TGTGCCATCAGTGAGTCATGGCAGTACCAAGAGACCCAGTACTTC
j_gene: TRBJ1-1; d_gene: NA; abundance: NA; v_gene: TRBV19; CDR3aa: CASRLQHHGVNTEAFF; CDR3nt: TGTGCCAGTAGACTCCAACATCACGGGGTGAACACTGAAGCTTTCTTT
j_gene: TRBJ1-3; d_gene: NA; abundance: NA; v_gene: TRBV7-9; CDR3aa: CASSPGGPNSGNTIYF; CDR3nt: TGTGCCAGCAGCCCGGGGGGACCGAACTCTGGAAACACCATATATTTT
j_gene: TRBJ1-6; d_gene: NA; abundance: NA; v_gene: TRBV28; CDR3aa: CASSLGGPVSSYNSPLHF; CDR3nt: TGTGCCAGCAGTTTGGGAGGACCAGTGAGCTCCTATAATTCACCCCTCCACTTT
j_gene: TRBJ2-3; d_gene: NA; abundance: NA; v_gene: TRBV5-4; CDR3aa: CASSSGLVGTDTQYF; CDR3nt: TGTGCCAGCAGCTCGGGACTGGTAGGCACAGATACGCAGTATTTT